The 20 T cell receptor beta chains given below trace back to one sample, sequenced in a study of metastatic and nonmetastatic thyroid tumors. MiXCR reprocessed the PCR reads for TCRdb. The data contain about 92,000 clones, under 15% of them singletons. Thyroid surgery had not been preceded by any treatment in any patient. What was sequenced was blood. These receptors all stem from a female donor with papillary thyroid cancer or a benign thyroid nodule (not recorded which). Some clones in this sample may be carry-over from other donors' samples.

As regards this clone: This may arise from a read error, as a much more abundant clone is one base away. In the same sample, other DNA sequences code for this CDR3. CDR3 residues: CASSPGVGEKLFF. CDR3 DNA sequence: TGTGCCAGCAGCCCAGGGGTCGGGGAAAAACTGTTTTTT. The V and J genes are TRBV7-9 and TRBJ1-4; perhaps TRBD1 as D (6 bases). Trimming left V 5 bases short and J 8 bases short, with 12 bases between. Germline V gives CDR1 SEHNR, CDR2 FQNEAQ (reference sequence). This CDR3 has 13 amino acids.

This clone was seen many times. The chain couples TRBV20-1 to TRBJ2-5; tentative D call: TRBD1 (5 bases). V was cut by 1 base and J by 2 bases, with 14 bases left in between. The CDR3 has 15 amino acids. Germline V gene lookup returns CDR1 DFQATT and CDR2 SNEGSKA (reference sequence). The CDR3 nucleotides read TGCAGTGCTAGAGCCCTCAGGGCGGCTCAAGAGACCCAGTACTTC. Encoded protein: CSARALRAAQETQYF.

At least ten counts were recorded for this clone. Different DNA sequences within this sample yield the same CDR3. The chain employs TRBV5-1 and TRBJ2-5; 7 nucleotides line up with TRBD1. The CDR3 has 14 residues. With V trimmed by 0 bases and J by 2 bases, 1 base remained unmatched. Per germline, CDR1 SGHRS and CDR2 YFSETQ. This CDR3 reads CASSLAGGQETQYF. The CDR3, as DNA: TGCGCCAGCAGCTTGGCAGGGGGTCAAGAGACCCAGTACTTC.

This clone came up a few times. A much more abundant neighbour one base away suggests this may be a read error. This rearrangement joins TRBV4-2 to TRBJ2-6; D gene unclear. The CDR3 is 16 amino acids. The germline gives CDR1 LGHNA, CDR2 YNFKEQ. This CDR3 reads CASSQDPSSGDNVLTF. The CDR3 DNA sequence: TGTGCCAGCAGCCAAGACCCATCCTCTGGGGACAACGTCCTGACTTTC.

This clone was observed at least ten times. This chain uses TRBV13 with TRBJ1-3; D not resolved. The CDR3 sequence is 15 residues long. Germline-derived CDR1 and CDR2 are PRHDT and FYEKMQ (reference sequence). V lost 0 bases to trimming and J lost 4 bases, with 10 bases between them. Here the CDR3 reads CASSLGQRRGNTIYF. CDR3 nucleotides: TGTGCCAGCAGCTTAGGACAGCGGCGGGGAAACACCATATATTTT.

This clone was counted at least ten times. The chain couples TRBV11-2 to TRBJ2-1; 10 nucleotides align to TRBD1. The length of the CDR3 is 16 residues. Trimming cost V 3 bases and J 6 bases; bases outside gene matches: 8. Germline V lookup: CDR1 SGHAT, CDR2 FQNNGV. For the CDR3, the DNA is TGTGCCAGCAGCTTTTTGGGGACAGGGGAGGGCAATGAGCAGTTCTTC. This encodes CASSFLGTGEGNEQFF.

A few counts support this clone. A much larger clone is a single base away; this may be a read error. CDR3 sequence: CASSWGTGSYSPLHF. CDR3 coding DNA: TGTGCCAGCAGCTGGGGGACAGGGAGTTATTCACCCCTCCACTTT. The rearrangement links TRBV13 to TRBJ1-6; 9 nucleotides agree with TRBD1. With 4 bases clipped from V and 8 bases from J, the junction kept 6 bases outside the gene matches. CDR1 PRHDT and CDR2 FYEKMQ come from the germline V gene (reference sequence). The CDR3 contains 15 residues.

Details on this clone: One end of the junction does not line up with germline, which may come from a read error. The rearrangement links TRBV6-2 or TRBV6-3 to TRBJ2-1; 7 bases fit TRBD1. Germline V lookup: CDR1 MNHEY, CDR2 SVGEGT. The CDR3 is 18 amino acids. CDR3 residues: CASSPDRVWYYWLYEHFF. DNA for the CDR3: TGTGCCAGCAGCCCCGACAGGGTTTGGTATTATTGGCTATATGAGCATTTCTTC.

This clone was counted ten times or more. The CDR3 reads CASSLRTHTQYF. CDR3 bases: TGTGCCAGCAGCCTTAGGACCCATACGCAGTATTTT. The chain combines TRBV3-1 with TRBJ2-3; D remains unclear. Between the trimmed V and J ends, which lost 4 bases and 7 bases, there was a span of 9 bases. CDR3 length equals 12 residues. Germline CDR1 LGHDT, CDR2 YNNKEL (reference sequence).

This clone has ten or more counts. This chain uses TRBV11-3 with TRBJ2-3, with 7 bases that match TRBD2. Germline loops: CDR1 SGHNT, CDR2 YENEEA. The CDR3 covers 14 residues. V lost 0 bases to trimming and J lost 6 bases; unmatched junction nucleotides: 3. CDR3 sequence reads: CASSLDAGGDTQYF. CDR3 DNA: TGTGCCAGCAGCTTAGATGCCGGGGGGGATACGCAGTATTTT.

There are many counts of this clone. The rearrangement links TRBV6-5 to TRBJ1-3, with D unresolved. The CDR3 totals 15 residues. CDR1 and CDR2 (germline): MNHEY, SVGAGI. V was pared by 3 bases and J by 0 bases, with 9 bases between. CDR3 amino acids: CASSYNGVSGNTIYF. CDR3 in DNA: TGTGCCAGCAGTTATAACGGGGTCTCTGGAAACACCATATATTTT.

At least ten counts were recorded for this clone. The chain employs TRBV15 and TRBJ1-1; D is perhaps TRBD1 (5 bases). V was trimmed by 1 base and J by 3 bases, leaving 21 bases between them. Germline assignment: CDR1 LNHNV and CDR2 YYDKDF (reference sequence). The CDR3 spans 18 residues. CDR3 bases: TGTGCCACCAGCAGAGGTGGGGGACTAGGACGGAGGGACACTGAAGCTTTCTTT. It specifies CATSRGGGLGRRDTEAFF.

This clone was seen only a few times. A much more abundant neighbour one base away suggests this may be a read error. The gene calls are TRBV14 and TRBJ2-7; D is uncertain. V lost 3 bases and J 0 bases, leaving 9 bases between the germline ends. This CDR3 is built from 14 residues. CDR1 SGHDN and CDR2 FVKESK come from the germline V gene. The CDR3 DNA reads as TGTGCCAGCAGCCATGTATCCTACTCCTACGAGCAGTACTTC. Protein product: CASSHVSYSYEQYF.

The V call is TRBV28, the J call TRBJ2-7; no definite D call. This CDR3 spans 11 amino acids. Germline V gene data show CDR1 as MDHEN and CDR2 as SYDVKM. The V end lost 4 bases, the J end lost 5 bases, and 6 bases lay between the germline ends. The CDR3, as DNA: TGTGCCAGCAGTTATACAGACGAGCAGTACTTC. It specifies CASSYTDEQYF.

This clone was seen repeatedly, ten times or more. The chain is built from TRBV6-1 and TRBJ2-2; D is possibly TRBD2 (6 bases). The germline V gene encodes CDR1 MNHNS and CDR2 SASEGT. V was pared by 3 bases and J by 5 bases, with 10 bases between. The CDR3 extends over 14 amino acids. Here the CDR3 DNA reads TGTGCCAGCAGTGAGGTTGGGGGGACCGGGGAGCTGTTTTTT. This encodes CASSEVGGTGELFF.

This clone was observed a single time. A much bigger clone sits one base away, suggesting this may be a read error. Given the absence of the conserved phenylalanine or tryptophan at the CDR3 end, a read error is likely. The V gene is TRBV4-2, the J gene TRBJ1-4, with 9 bases aligning to TRBD1. CDR1 is LGHNA, CDR2 YNFKEQ, per germline. V lost 1 base to trimming and J lost 6 bases; unmatched junction nucleotides: 0. This CDR3 contains 14 residues. CDR3 bases: TGTGCCAGCAGCCAAGGGACAGGGGATGAAAAACTGTTTCTT. Amino acid sequence: CASSQGTGDEKLFL.

Many counts were recorded for this clone. The chain joins TRBV6-2 or TRBV6-3 to TRBJ1-2; no definite D call. V was trimmed by 1 base and J by 4 bases, leaving 4 bases between them. The length of the CDR3 is 12 residues. Germline loops: CDR1 MNHEY, CDR2 SVGEGT. As DNA, the CDR3 is TGTGCCAGCAGTTACTGGGGCTATGGCTACACCTTC. Its protein product is CASSYWGYGYTF.

In this sample, this clone turned up many times. This chain links TRBV28 with TRBJ1-4; D may be TRBD1 (5 bases). Between the trimmed V and J ends, which lost 6 bases and 3 bases, there was a span of 14 bases. Looked up from germline, CDR1 is MDHEN and CDR2 is SYDVKM. CDR3 size: 15 residues. The CDR3 here is CASSDTDRPNEKLFF. For the CDR3, the DNA is TGTGCCAGCAGCGATACCGACAGACCTAATGAAAAACTGTTTTTT. Complete variable domain (other parts from reference TRBV28 and TRBJ1-4): DVKVTQSSRYLVKRTGEKVFLECVQDMDHENMFWYRQDPGLGLRLIYFSYDVKMKEKGDIPEGYSVSREKKERFSLILESASTNQTSMYLCASSDTDRPNEKLFFGSGTQLSVL.

As regards this clone: A much larger clone differs from this one at a single base, so this may be a read error. Other DNA sequences in the sample encode the same CDR3. J is TRBJ1-5 and V is TRBV4-1; a possible D gene is TRBD1 (5 bases). CDR3 size: 15 residues. Germline-derived CDR1 and CDR2 are MGHRA and YSYEKL. Trimming cost V 1 base and J 7 bases, with 14 bases left between them. The CDR3 nucleotides are TGCGCCAGCAGCCAAGCGGGGACCCTATGGCAGCCCCAGCATTTT. This codes for CASSQAGTLWQPQHF.

The CDR3 here is CASSKLAGGTDTQYF. The CDR3 region has the DNA TGTGCCAGCAGCAAACTAGCGGGAGGCACAGATACGCAGTATTTT. This chain connects TRBV11-2 to TRBJ2-3, with 11 bases aligning to TRBD2. Germline V gene lookup returns CDR1 SGHAT and CDR2 FQNNGV. The CDR3 consists of 15 residues. The V segment lost 5 bases and the J segment 1 base; nucleotides outside the gene matches: 2. The variable domain in full, completed from reference TRBV11-2 and TRBJ2-3, reads EAGVAQSPRYKIIEKRQSVAFWCNPISGHATLYWYQQILGQGPKLLIQFQNNGVVDDSQLPKDRFSAERLKGVDSTLKIQPAKLEDSAVYLCASSKLAGGTDTQYFGPGTRLTVL.